This entry describes one T cell receptor (beta chain). The antigen remains unidentified. The data originate from a study of response to subunit inactivated influenza vaccine. Study findings and constraints: Only a handful of new T cells, the authors suggested, are recruited with each seasonal influenza vaccination.

A single record per CDR3 protein comes from TCRdb applying MiXCR to the RT-PCR reads. The sample contains more than 600,000 distinct CDR3 sequences, less than 20% of which appear only once. This CDR3 is 17 amino acids long. Germline V lookup: CDR1 MNHEY, CDR2 SVGEGT. J was trimmed by 7 bases and V by 2 bases; bases with no gene match: 10. The clonotype was recovered from a man aged 45-65 years who received an inactivated influenza vaccine. This sample comprised PBMCs from blood, obtained roughly 5 days after vaccination. This chain links TRBV6-2 or TRBV6-3 with TRBJ1-6; 8 bases fit TRBD1. The chain's CDR3 is CASSYEGQGEWNSPLHF. As DNA, the CDR3 is TGTGCCAGCAGTTACGAAGGACAGGGAGAGTGGAATTCACCCCTCCACTTT.